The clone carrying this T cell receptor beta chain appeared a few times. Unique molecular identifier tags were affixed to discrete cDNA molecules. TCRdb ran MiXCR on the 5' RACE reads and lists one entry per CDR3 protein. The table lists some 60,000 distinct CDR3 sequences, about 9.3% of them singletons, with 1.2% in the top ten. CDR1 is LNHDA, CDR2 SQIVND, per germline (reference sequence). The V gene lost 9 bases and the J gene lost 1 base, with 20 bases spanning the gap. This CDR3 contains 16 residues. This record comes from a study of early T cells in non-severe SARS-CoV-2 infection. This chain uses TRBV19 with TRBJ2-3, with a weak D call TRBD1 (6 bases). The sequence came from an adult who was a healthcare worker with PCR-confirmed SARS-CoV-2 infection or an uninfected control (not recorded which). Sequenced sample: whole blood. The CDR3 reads CASLTRGSLGTDTQYF. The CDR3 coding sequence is TGTGCCAGCCTTACCAGGGGTTCCCTTGGCACAGATACGCAGTATTTT.